Here is one TCR beta chain with its context. Its antigen is currently unknown. These data originate in a study of Ad26.COV2.S vaccination and SARS-CoV-2 variants. At the level of the study: In the study, Ad26.COV2.S was injected intramuscularly once, or twice 56 days apart.

Notes on the study in general: Breadth measured for non-spike TCRs was similar across vaccine and placebo recipients. People who got the vaccine had more spike-specific TCR breadth than people who got placebo.

Sequencing was performed with immunoSEQ multiplex PCR; in TCRdb, only in-frame clones are kept and a portion is missing. The sample contains some 290,000 clones, approximately 80% of which appear only once. The treatment is: around 19 received Ad26.COV2.S at low or high dose, single or two shots; about five received placebo; per-sample allocation not given. Day 63 following the first vaccine or placebo injection was when the samples were taken. Vaccine was an Ad26 vector expressing Wuhan-strain SARS-CoV-2 spike. The receptor was isolated from a person aged 18-65 years who received the Ad26.COV2.S COVID-19 vaccine or a placebo. Sequenced material: peripheral blood, taken in a trial of Ad26.COV2.S vaccine versus placebo.

The CDR3 loop reads CASSLVAGGLSGELFF. CDR3 coding DNA: TGTGCCAGCAGCTTAGTAGCGGGGGGGCTGTCCGGGGAGCTGTTTTTT. The chain has TRBV11-2 and TRBJ2-2, with TRBD2 matching 11 bases. In germline, CDR1 is SGHAT, CDR2 FQNNGV. After removal of 1 base from V and 6 bases from J, the junction contained 4 bases not matched to a gene. The CDR3 consists of 16 residues.